This TCR beta chain was recorded in a study of cytomegalovirus exposure and HLA in healthy donors. Study at large: A prior study identified roughly 110 million unique TCR beta sequences from about 180 million T cells.

Germline V gene lookup returns CDR1 SGHDT and CDR2 YYEEEE. The V gene lost 0 bases and the J gene lost 5 bases, with 12 bases spanning the gap. This CDR3 spans 16 amino acids. Researchers ran the PCR with 60 Vbeta and 13 Jbeta primers. Assay: immunoSEQ multiplex PCR; the TCRdb copy retains only in-frame clones and omits some. The sample has over 100,000 clones, more than 70% seen once. Despite likely unrecorded immune exposures, the donors were nominally healthy at the time of sampling. About this clone: Its specificity is unknown.

Study-level points and caveats: Most TCR beta V segments were productive about 90% or about 30% of the time in an earlier analysis. Most TCR sequences were seen very rarely across donors, but some public TCRs occurred in many.

The chain is built from TRBV5-6 and TRBJ1-6, with D tentatively TRBD1 (6 bases). The source material was PBMCs. The TCR was taken from a male donor in good health and CMV-seronegative. The CDR3 loop is CASSLAQGPHNSPLHF. In nucleotides, the CDR3 is TGTGCCAGCAGCTTGGCGCAGGGGCCCCATAATTCACCCCTCCACTTT.